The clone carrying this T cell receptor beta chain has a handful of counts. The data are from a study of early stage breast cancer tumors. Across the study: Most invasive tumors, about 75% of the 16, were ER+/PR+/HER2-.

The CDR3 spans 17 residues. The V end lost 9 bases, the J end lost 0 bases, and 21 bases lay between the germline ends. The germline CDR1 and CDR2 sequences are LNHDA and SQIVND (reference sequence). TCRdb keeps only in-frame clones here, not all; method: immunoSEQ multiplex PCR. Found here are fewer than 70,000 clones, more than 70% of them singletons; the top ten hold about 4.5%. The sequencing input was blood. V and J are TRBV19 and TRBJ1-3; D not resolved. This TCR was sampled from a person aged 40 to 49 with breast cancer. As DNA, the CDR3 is TGTGCCAGCGCTGACTCCTTCGACCCCCTCTCTGGAAACACCATATATTTT. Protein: CASADSFDPLSGNTIYF. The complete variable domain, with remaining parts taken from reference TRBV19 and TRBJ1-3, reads DGGITQSPKYLFRKEGQNVTLSCEQNLNHDAMYWYRQDPGQGLRLIYYSQIVNDFQKGDIAEGYSVSREKKESFPLTVTSAQKNPTAFYLCASADSFDPLSGNTIYFGEGSWLTVV.